This record concerns one TCR beta chain sequence. No antigen is known for it. This sample stems from a study of cytomegalovirus exposure and HLA in healthy donors. Study-level results: Presence/absence analyses treated sequencing depth as roughly uniform across donors. Confirmation was obtained in vitro that a few CMV-associated chains are specific for CMV antigens.

J was trimmed by 4 bases and V by 0 bases; bases with no gene match: 11. Looked up from germline, CDR1 is SGDLS and CDR2 is YYNGEE. This CDR3 region has 17 residues. This PCR relied on a set of 60 Vbeta primers and 13 Jbeta primers. TCRdb's copy holds only in-frame clones and misses some; the assay was immunoSEQ multiplex PCR. The data contain about 160,000 clones, around 73% of them seen just once; the ten biggest clones take up more than 1.2%. Sequenced sample: PBMCs. The origin of this receptor is a male donor in good health and CMV-seronegative. This chain connects TRBV9 to TRBJ2-5; TRBD2 agrees at 8 bases. The CDR3 sequence: CASSVAGTSVTGETQYF. The DNA of the CDR3 is TGTGCCAGCAGCGTAGCTGGGACTAGTGTAACCGGAGAGACCCAGTACTTC. Full variable domain (missing parts from reference TRBV9 and TRBJ2-5): DSGVTQTPKHLITATGQRVTLRCSPRSGDLSVYWYQQSLDQGLQFLIQYYNGEERAKGNILERFSAQQFPDLHSELNLSSLELGDSALYFCASSVAGTSVTGETQYFGPGTRLLVL.